This TCR beta chain was profiled in a study of CD8+ T cells in alopecia areata. This clone has more than one count but fewer than ten. Gene names and germline match the mouse. The sequence runs out 4 residues before the end of the CDR3; the remainder is reconstructed from the germline J gene. RNA extraction and reverse transcription yielded cDNA as sequencing template. The repertoire was sequenced with immunoSEQ multiplex PCR; TCRdb's copy has only in-frame clones and lacks some. Listed for the sample are some 110,000 clones, none seen a single time. V lost 5 bases to trimming and J lost 2 bases, with 10 bases between them. Looked up from germline, CDR1 is FNHDT and CDR2 is SITEND (reference sequence). The CDR3 totals 14 residues.

The clonotype comes from a C3H/HeJ mouse with alopecia areata. Mouse strain MHC haplotype: H2-k. V is TRBV19 and J is TRBJ1-4; D is perhaps TRBD1 (6 bases). Sequenced sample: lesional skin. The DNA read from the CDR3 is TGTGCCAGCAGAGGGGACATCTCCAACGAA. Its protein product is CASRGDISNE. The CDR3 in its entirety is CASRGDISNERLFF.